This record concerns one T cell receptor beta chain sequence. The antigen remains unidentified. Primers included in the PCR were 60 Vbeta and 13 Jbeta primers. Clones were read by immunoSEQ multiplex PCR, and TCRdb kept only the in-frame ones, dropping some. This sample yields some 110,000 clones, of which roughly four fifths are seen a single time; 22% belongs to the top ten. These data originate in a study of cytomegalovirus exposure and HLA in healthy donors. Study-level findings and limits: Immune exposure was documented only through CMV serostatus.

Specimen: PBMCs. The receptor comes from a man aged 25-45 years in good health and CMV-seropositive.

DNA of the CDR3: TGTGCCAGCAGGAGTGAGCGGGGGGACCACTCCTACGAGCAGTACTTC. Translating it yields CASRSERGDHSYEQYF. The rearrangement joins TRBV7-9 to TRBJ2-7; 9 bases fit TRBD2. Per the germline V gene, CDR1 is SEHNR and CDR2 is FQNEAQ (reference sequence). The CDR3 totals 16 residues. After removal of 6 bases from V and 0 bases from J, the junction contained 9 bases not matched to a gene.